These 3 T cell receptor beta chains originate from one sample sequenced in a study of blood T cell repertoires in COVID-19. The repertoire was sequenced with immunoSEQ multiplex PCR; TCRdb's copy has only in-frame clones and lacks some. This table has about 280,000 clones, 85% to 90% appearing once. Sequencing was performed on PBMCs or T cells enriched from blood (not recorded which). These receptors all stem from a woman between 18 and 29 years old with acute COVID-19.

The rearrangement joins TRBV19 to TRBJ1-1; 8 nucleotides agree with TRBD1. The CDR3 spans 13 residues. J lost 4 bases, V lost 6 bases, and 4 bases had no gene match. Germline V CDR1 and CDR2: LNHDA, SQIVND (reference sequence). The CDR3 DNA is TGTGCCAGTAGCGGACAGGGATTCACTGAAGCTTTCTTT. Its translation: CASSGQGFTEAFF.

The J gene is TRBJ2-5, the V gene TRBV25-1; tentative D call: TRBD2 (5 bases). The CDR3 is 14 amino acids. Germline CDR1 reads MGHDK; CDR2 reads SYGVNS. V was cut by 3 bases and J by 1 base, with 9 bases left in between. The CDR3 region is CASSDASLQETQYF. CDR3 coding DNA: TGTGCCAGCAGTGATGCTAGCCTCCAAGAGACCCAGTACTTC.

This clone showed up just once. This sequence joins TRBV28 and TRBJ1-4, with D tentatively TRBD1 (5 bases). V lost 4 bases and J lost 5, with 14 bases in between. Germline V gene sequence: CDR1 MDHEN, CDR2 SYDVKM. There are 15 residues in the CDR3. The DNA for the CDR3 is TGTGCCAGCAGTTCCCTGGAGGGGTTGAATGAAAAACTGTTTTTT. Its translation is CASSSLEGLNEKLFF. Variable domain in full (rest from reference TRBV28 and TRBJ1-4): DVKVTQSSRYLVKRTGEKVFLECVQDMDHENMFWYRQDPGLGLRLIYFSYDVKMKEKGDIPEGYSVSREKKERFSLILESASTNQTSMYLCASSSLEGLNEKLFFGSGTQLSVL.